This T cell receptor (beta chain) was recorded in a study of blood T cell repertoires in COVID-19. Study background: From the United States, Italy and Spain came samples of acute and convalescent COVID-19. Sample material is recorded as cDNA or gDNA derived from T cells, B-cell-depleted T cells, or PBMCs.

From germline, CDR1 is SGHAT and CDR2 FQNNGV. V lost 5 bases, J lost 7 bases, and 11 bases lay in between. The CDR3 runs to 12 residues. In the source study's methods: Amplified reference gene primers provided the basis for estimating nucleated cell counts. TCRdb's table, derived via immunoSEQ multiplex PCR, lists solely in-frame clones and lacks some. V and J calls plus clone size are reproduced from that table; the DNA served to infer D and trimming. Of 120,000 or so clones listed, 88% are singletons. This sequence originates from a human donor in a cohort sampled during active COVID-19. The specimen sequenced was peripheral blood. This rearrangement joins TRBV11-2 to TRBJ1-1; tentatively, D is TRBD1 (5 bases). The CDR3: CASSQYRYEAFF. CDR3 coding DNA: TGTGCCAGCAGCCAGTACAGGTATGAAGCTTTCTTT.